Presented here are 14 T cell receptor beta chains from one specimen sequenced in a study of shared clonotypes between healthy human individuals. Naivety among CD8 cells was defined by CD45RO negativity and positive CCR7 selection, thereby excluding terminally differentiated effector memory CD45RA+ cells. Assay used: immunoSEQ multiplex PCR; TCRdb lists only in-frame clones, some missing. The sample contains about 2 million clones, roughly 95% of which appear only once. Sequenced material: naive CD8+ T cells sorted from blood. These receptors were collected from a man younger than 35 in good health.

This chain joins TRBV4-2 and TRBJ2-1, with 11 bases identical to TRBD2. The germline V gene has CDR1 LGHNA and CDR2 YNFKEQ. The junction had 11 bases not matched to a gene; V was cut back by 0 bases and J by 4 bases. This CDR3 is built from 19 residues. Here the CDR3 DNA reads TGTGCCAGCAGCCAAGAGGGCCCCGTAGCGGGGGGGCTTTACAATGAGCAGTTCTTC. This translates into CASSQEGPVAGGLYNEQFF.

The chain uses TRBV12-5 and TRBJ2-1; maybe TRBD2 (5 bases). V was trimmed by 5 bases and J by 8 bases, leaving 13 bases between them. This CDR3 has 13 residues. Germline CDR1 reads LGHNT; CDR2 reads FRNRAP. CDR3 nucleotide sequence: TGTGCTAGTGGTGACCCGAACGGGGATGAGCAGTTCTTC. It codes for CASGDPNGDEQFF. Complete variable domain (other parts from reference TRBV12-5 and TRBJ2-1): DARVTQTPRHKVTEMGQEVTMRCQPILGHNTVFWYRQTMMQGLELLAYFRNRAPLDDSGMPKDRFSAEMPDATLATLKIQPSEPRDSAVYFCASGDPNGDEQFFGPGTRLTVL.

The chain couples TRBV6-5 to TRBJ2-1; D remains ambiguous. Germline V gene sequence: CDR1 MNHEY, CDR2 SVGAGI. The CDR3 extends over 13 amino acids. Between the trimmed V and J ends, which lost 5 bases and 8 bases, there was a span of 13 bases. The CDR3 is CASSPDRTYEQFF. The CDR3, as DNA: TGTGCCAGCAGTCCCGACCGTACATATGAGCAGTTCTTC.

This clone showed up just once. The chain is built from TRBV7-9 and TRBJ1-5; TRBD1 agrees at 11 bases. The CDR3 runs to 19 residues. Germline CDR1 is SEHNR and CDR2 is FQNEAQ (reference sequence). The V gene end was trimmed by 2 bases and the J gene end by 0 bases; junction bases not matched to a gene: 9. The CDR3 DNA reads TGTGCCAGCAGCTTAACGGGACAGGGGGGCCAATATAGCAATCAGCCCCAGCATTTT. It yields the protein CASSLTGQGGQYSNQPQHF.

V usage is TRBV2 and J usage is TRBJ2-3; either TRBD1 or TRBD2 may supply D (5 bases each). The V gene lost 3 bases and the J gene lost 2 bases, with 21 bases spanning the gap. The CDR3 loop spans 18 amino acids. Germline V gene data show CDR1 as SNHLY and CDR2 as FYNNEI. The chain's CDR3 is CASSDGISGLGPTDTQYF. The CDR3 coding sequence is TGTGCCAGCAGTGACGGGATCTCGGGGTTGGGGCCCACAGATACGCAGTATTTT.

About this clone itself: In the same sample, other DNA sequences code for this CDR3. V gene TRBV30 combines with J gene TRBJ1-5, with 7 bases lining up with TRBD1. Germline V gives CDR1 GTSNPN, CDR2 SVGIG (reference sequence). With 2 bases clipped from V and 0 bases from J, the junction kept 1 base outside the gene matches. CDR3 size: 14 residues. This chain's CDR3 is CAWSWTGSNQPQHF. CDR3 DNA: TGTGCCTGGAGTTGGACAGGTAGCAATCAGCCCCAGCATTTT.

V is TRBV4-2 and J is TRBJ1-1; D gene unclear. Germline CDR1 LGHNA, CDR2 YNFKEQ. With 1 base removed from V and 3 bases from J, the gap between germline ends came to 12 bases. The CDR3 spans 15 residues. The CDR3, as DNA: TGTGCCAGCAGCCAAGCGGCCACGTCAGACACTGAAGCTTTCTTT. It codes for CASSQAATSDTEAFF.

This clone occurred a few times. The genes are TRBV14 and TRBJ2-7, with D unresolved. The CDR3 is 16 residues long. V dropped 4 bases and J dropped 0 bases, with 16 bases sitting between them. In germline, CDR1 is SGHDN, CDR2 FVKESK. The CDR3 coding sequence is TGTGCCAGCAGCCCTGGGGTGGGGATCCACTCCTACGAGCAGTACTTC. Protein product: CASSPGVGIHSYEQYF.

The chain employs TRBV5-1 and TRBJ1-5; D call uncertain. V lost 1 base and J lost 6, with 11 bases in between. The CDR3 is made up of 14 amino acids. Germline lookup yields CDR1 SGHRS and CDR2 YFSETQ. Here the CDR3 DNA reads TGCGCCAGCAGCTTGTCGGAGGGTGCTCAGCCCCAGCATTTT. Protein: CASSLSEGAQPQHF.

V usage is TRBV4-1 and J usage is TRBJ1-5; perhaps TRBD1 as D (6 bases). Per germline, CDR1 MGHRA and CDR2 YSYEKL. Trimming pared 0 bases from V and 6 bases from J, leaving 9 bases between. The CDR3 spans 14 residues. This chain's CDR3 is CASSQDRGGQPQHF. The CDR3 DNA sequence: TGCGCCAGCAGCCAAGACAGGGGAGGTCAGCCCCAGCATTTT.

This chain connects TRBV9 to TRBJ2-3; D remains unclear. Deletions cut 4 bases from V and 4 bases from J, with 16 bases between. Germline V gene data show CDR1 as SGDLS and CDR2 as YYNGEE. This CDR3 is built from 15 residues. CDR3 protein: CASSHPLAAADTQYF. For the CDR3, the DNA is TGTGCCAGCAGCCACCCCTTGGCAGCAGCAGATACGCAGTATTTT.

CDR3 nucleotides: TGTGCCAGCAGGCGACTCGGACAGTACCAAGAGACCCAGTACTTC. This encodes CASRRLGQYQETQYF. The rearrangement links TRBV6-1 to TRBJ2-5; maybe TRBD1 (6 bases). The CDR3 spans 15 residues. Germline V lookup: CDR1 MNHNS, CDR2 SASEGT. Trimming shortened V by 6 bases and J by 0 bases, and 14 bases separated the two germline ends.

The CDR3 loop reads CASSQEVSGANVLTF. CDR3 sequence (DNA): TGCGCCAGCAGCCAAGAGGTCTCTGGGGCCAACGTCCTGACTTTC. The genes are TRBV4-1 and TRBJ2-6; D gene unclear. V lost 0 bases and J lost 0, with 3 bases in between. Per the germline V gene, CDR1 is MGHRA and CDR2 is YSYEKL. This CDR3 has 15 residues.

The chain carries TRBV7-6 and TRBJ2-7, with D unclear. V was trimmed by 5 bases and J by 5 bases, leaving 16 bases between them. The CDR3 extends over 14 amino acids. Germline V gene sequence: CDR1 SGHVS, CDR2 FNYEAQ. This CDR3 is CASSPQNRWNEQYF. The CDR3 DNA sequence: TGTGCCAGCAGCCCCCAAAACAGATGGAACGAGCAGTACTTC.